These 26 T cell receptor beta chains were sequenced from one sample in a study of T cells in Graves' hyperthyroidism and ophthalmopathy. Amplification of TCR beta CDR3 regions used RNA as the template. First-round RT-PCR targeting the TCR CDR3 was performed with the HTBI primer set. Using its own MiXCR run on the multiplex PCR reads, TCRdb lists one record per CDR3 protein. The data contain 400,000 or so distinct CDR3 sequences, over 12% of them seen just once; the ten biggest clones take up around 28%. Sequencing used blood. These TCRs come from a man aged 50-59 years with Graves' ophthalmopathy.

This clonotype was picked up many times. Here the CDR3 reads CASSEGGTHGTEAFF. DNA of the CDR3: TGTGCCAGCAGCGAAGGAGGGACGCACGGCACTGAAGCTTTCTTT. V usage is TRBV3-1 and J usage is TRBJ1-1; a possible D gene is TRBD1 (5 bases). The length of the CDR3 is 15 residues. Per the germline V gene, CDR1 is LGHDT and CDR2 is YNNKEL (reference sequence). V dropped 5 bases and J dropped 4 bases, with 17 bases sitting between them.

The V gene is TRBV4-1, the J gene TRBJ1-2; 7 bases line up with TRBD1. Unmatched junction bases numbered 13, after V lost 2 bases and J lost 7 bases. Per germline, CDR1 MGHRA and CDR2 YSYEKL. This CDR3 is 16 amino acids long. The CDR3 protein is CASSQPSQGILFGYTF. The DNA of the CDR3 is TGCGCCAGCAGCCAACCTTCACAGGGGATCCTTTTTGGCTACACCTTC.

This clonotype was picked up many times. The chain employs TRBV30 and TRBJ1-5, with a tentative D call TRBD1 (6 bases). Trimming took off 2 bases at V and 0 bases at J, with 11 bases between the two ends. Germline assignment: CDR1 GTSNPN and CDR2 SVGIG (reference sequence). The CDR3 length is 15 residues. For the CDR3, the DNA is TGTGCCTGGAGTTATAGGACAGTTAGCAATCAGCCCCAGCATTTT. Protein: CAWSYRTVSNQPQHF.

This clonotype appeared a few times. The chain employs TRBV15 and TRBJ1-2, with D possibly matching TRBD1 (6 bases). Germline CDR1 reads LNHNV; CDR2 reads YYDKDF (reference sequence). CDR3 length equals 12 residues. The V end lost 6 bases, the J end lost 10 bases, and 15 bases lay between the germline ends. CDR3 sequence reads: CATSPGDQDYTF. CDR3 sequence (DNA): TGTGCCACCAGTCCAGGGGACCAGGACTACACCTTC.

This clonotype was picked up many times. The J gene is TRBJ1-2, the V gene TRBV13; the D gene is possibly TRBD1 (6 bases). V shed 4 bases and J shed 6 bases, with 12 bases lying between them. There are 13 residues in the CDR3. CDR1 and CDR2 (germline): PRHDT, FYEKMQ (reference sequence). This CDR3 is CASSSGEGNGYTF. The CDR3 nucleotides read TGTGCCAGCAGCTCAGGGGAGGGGAATGGCTACACCTTC. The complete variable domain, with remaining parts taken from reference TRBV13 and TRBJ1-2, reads AAGVIQSPRHLIKEKRETATLKCYPIPRHDTVYWYQQGPGQDPQFLISFYEKMQSDKGSIPDRFSAQQFSDYHSELNMSSLELGDSALYFCASSSGEGNGYTFGSGTRLTVV.

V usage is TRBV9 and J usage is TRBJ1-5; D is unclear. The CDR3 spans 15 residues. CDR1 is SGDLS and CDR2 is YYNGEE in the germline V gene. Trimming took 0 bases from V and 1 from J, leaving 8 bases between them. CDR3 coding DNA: TGTGCCAGCAGCGTAGGGCAGGCGAGCAATCAGCCCCAGCATTTT. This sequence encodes CASSVGQASNQPQHF.

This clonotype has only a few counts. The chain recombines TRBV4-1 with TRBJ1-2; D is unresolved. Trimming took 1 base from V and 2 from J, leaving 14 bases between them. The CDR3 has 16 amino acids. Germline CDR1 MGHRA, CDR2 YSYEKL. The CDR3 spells CASSQGPWAGNYGYTF. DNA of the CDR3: TGCGCCAGCAGCCAAGGGCCATGGGCGGGGAACTATGGCTACACCTTC.

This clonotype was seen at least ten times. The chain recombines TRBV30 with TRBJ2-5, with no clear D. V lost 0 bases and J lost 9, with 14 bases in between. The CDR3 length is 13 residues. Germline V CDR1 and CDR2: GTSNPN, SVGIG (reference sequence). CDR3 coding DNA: TGTGCCTGGAGTGTACAGCCGAGGACGGCCCAGTACTTC. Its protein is CAWSVQPRTAQYF. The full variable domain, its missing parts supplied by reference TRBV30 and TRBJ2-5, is SQTIHQWPATLVQPVGSPLSLECTVEGTSNPNLYWYRQAAGRGLQLLFYSVGIGQISSEVPQNLSASRPQDRQFILSSKKLLLSDSGFYLCAWSVQPRTAQYFGPGTRLLVL.

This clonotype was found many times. CDR3 loop: CASRSGSPWVADTQYF. In DNA, the CDR3 is TGTGCCAGCAGGAGCGGGAGCCCGTGGGTGGCAGATACGCAGTATTTT. The chain uses TRBV7-9 and TRBJ2-3; TRBD2 agrees at 8 bases. The CDR3 loop spans 16 amino acids. Losses at the gene ends were 6 bases for V and 4 bases for J; bases not matched to a gene: 12. Germline assignment: CDR1 SEHNR and CDR2 FQNEAQ (reference sequence).

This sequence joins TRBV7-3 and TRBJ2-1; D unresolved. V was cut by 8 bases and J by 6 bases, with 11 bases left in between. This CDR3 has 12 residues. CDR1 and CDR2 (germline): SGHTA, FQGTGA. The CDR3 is CASSEAGNEQFF. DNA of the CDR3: TGTGCCAGCTCAGAGGCAGGCAATGAGCAGTTCTTC.

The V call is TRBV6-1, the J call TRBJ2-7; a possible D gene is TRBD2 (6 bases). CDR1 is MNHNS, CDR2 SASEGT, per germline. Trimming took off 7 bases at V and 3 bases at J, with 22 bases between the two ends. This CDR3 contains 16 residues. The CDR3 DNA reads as TGTGCCAGCACCAAGAGTTTCGGCGGGACTCACTACGAGCAGTACTTC. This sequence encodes CASTKSFGGTHYEQYF.

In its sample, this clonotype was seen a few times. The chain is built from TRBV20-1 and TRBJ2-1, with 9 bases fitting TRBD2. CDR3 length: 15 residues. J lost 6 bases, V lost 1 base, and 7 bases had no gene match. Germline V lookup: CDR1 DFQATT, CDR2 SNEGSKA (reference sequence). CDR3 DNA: TGCAGTGCTAGAGTAGCGGGAGTAAGTTCCAATGAGCAGTTCTTC. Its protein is CSARVAGVSSNEQFF.

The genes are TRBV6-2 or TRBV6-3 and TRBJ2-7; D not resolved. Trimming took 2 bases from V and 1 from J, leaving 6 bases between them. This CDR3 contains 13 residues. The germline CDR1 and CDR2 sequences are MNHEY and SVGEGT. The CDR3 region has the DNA TGTGCCAGCAGTTACGCACAGTCCTACGAGCAGTACTTC. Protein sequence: CASSYAQSYEQYF.

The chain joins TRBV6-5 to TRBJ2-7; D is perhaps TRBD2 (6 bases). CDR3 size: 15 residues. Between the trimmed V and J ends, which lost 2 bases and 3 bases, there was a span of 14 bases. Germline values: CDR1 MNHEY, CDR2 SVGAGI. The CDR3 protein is CASSYGPGRNYEQYF. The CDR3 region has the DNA TGTGCCAGCAGTTACGGGCCAGGGAGGAACTACGAGCAGTACTTC.

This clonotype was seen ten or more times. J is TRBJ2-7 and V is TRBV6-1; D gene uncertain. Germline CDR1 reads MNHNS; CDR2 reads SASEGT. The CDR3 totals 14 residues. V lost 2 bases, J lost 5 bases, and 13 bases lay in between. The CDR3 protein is CASSEPAFSNEQYF. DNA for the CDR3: TGTGCCAGCAGTGAACCTGCGTTCTCAAACGAGCAGTACTTC.

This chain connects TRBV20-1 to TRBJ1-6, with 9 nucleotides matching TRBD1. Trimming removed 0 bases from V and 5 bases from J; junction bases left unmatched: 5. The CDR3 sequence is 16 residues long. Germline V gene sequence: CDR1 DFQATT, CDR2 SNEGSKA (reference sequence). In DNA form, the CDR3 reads TGCAGTGCTAGAGATCCGGGACAGGGACATAATTCACCCCTCCACTTT. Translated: CSARDPGQGHNSPLHF.

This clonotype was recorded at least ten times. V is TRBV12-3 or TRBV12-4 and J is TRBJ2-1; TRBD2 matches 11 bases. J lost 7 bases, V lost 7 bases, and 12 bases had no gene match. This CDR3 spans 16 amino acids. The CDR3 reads CASTPQLAGVTNEQFF. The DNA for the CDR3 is TGTGCCAGCACCCCGCAACTAGCGGGAGTTACAAATGAGCAGTTCTTC.

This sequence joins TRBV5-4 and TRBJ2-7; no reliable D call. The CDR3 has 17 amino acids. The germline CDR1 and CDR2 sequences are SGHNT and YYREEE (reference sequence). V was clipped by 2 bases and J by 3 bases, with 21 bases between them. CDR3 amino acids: CASSFLWAGKKHYEQYF. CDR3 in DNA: TGTGCCAGCAGCTTTTTGTGGGCTGGGAAAAAACACTACGAGCAGTACTTC.

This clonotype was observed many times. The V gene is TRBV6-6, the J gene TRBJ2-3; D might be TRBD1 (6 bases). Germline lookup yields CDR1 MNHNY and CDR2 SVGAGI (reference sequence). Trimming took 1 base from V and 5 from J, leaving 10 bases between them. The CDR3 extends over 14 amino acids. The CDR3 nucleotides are TGTGCCAGCAGTTACTTCAGGGACAAAGATACGCAGTATTTT. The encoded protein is CASSYFRDKDTQYF.

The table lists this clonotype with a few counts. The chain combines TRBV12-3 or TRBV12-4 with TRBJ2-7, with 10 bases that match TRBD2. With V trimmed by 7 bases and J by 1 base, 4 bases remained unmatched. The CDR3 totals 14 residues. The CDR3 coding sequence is TGTGCCAGCAACCCTAGCGGGAGATCCTACGAGCAGTACTTC. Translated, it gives CASNPSGRSYEQYF.

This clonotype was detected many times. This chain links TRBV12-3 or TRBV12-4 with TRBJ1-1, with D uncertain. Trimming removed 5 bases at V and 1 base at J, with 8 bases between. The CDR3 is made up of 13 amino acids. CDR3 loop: CASSRDGNTEAFF. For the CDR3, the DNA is TGTGCCAGCAGTAGGGATGGGAACACTGAAGCTTTCTTT.

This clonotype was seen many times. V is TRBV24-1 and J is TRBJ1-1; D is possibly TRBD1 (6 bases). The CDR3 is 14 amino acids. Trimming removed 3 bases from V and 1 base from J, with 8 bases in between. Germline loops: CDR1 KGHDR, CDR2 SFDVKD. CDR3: CATSDGTPNTEAFF. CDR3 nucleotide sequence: TGTGCCACCAGTGATGGGACACCGAACACTGAAGCTTTCTTT.

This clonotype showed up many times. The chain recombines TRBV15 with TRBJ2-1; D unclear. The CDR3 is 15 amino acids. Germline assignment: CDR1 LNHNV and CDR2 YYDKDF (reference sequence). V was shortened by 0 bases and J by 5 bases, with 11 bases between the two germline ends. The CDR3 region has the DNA TGTGCCACCAGCAGAGATATCGGGCAGAACAATGAGCAGTTCTTC. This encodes CATSRDIGQNNEQFF.

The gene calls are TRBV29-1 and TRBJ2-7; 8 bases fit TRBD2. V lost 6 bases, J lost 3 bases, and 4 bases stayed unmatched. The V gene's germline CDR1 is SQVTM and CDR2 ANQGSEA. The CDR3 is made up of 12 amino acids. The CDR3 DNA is TGCAGCGTAGCGGGAGTACTCTACGAGCAGTACTTC. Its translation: CSVAGVLYEQYF.

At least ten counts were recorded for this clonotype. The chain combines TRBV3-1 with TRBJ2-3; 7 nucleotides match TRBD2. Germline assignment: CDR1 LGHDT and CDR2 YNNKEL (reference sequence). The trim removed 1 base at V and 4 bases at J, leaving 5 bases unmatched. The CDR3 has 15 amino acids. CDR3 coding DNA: TGTGCCAGCAGCCAAGGAGGGGAGGGTGCAGATACGCAGTATTTT. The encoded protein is CASSQGGEGADTQYF.

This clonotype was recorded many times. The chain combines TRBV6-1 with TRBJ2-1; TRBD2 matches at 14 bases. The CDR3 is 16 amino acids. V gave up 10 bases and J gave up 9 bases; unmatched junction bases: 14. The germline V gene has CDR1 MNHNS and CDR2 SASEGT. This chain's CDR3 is CATTGLAGVGRGEQFF. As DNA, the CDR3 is TGTGCCACCACGGGACTAGCGGGAGTGGGGCGGGGTGAGCAGTTCTTC.